The following is a T cell receptor beta chain sequence with its context. CDR1 and CDR2 from the germline V gene are SGHAT and FQNNGV. The CDR3 has 13 amino acids. Trimming pared 1 base from V and 6 bases from J, leaving 9 bases between. This sample was included in a study of shared T cell receptors in the human thymus. The method was immunoSEQ multiplex PCR; TCRdb's version includes in-frame clones alone and lacks a portion of them. The sample has under 850,000 clones; around 87% are singletons. This sample was shared with a second study, whose subject was human thymus T cells.

This clonotype originated in a boy less than two years old with a congenital heart defect. The chain links TRBV11-2 to TRBJ1-1; D remains unclear. Sequenced material: thymocytes. The CDR3 loop is CASSLAGGAEAFF. The DNA of the CDR3 is TGTGCCAGCAGCTTAGCGGGAGGCGCTGAAGCTTTCTTT. The complete variable domain, with remaining parts taken from reference TRBV11-2 and TRBJ1-1, reads EAGVAQSPRYKIIEKRQSVAFWCNPISGHATLYWYQQILGQGPKLLIQFQNNGVVDDSQLPKDRFSAERLKGVDSTLKIQPAKLEDSAVYLCASSLAGGAEAFFGQGTRLTVV.